Shown below are 15 T cell receptor beta chains from a single sample sequenced in a study of read filtering for tumor transcriptome and immune sequencing (dated by TCRdb to the early 2020s). The run used an Illumina HiSeq 4000. TCR libraries were built from 400 ng RNA with the Immunoverse kit, using molecular barcoded adaptors covering alpha/delta and beta/gamma chains. Starting from the raw public reads, TCRdb applied fastp trimming at Q25, assembled clones with MiXCR and retained in-frame beta chains. Rows with one shared CDR3 protein collapse into an entry with the most common genes and DNA. The sample table records 35,000 to 40,000 distinct CDR3 sequences; less than 15% of these occur just once. The ten largest clones add up to less than 20% of the sample. Sequences were obtained from a population of CD138-negative cells sorted from bone marrow. Reading the label with the study, this specimen's cell subset or site is: bone marrow mononuclear cells depleted of CD138+ plasma/myeloma cells by negative magnetic selection. These receptors all come from a donor aged 40 or older with multiple myeloma.

The sample holds many counts of this clonotype. This chain uses TRBV6-2 or TRBV6-3 with TRBJ1-5; TRBD1 is a possible D gene (5 bases). V was cut by 2 bases and J by 7 bases, with 6 bases left in between. This CDR3 has 12 residues. Germline-derived CDR1 and CDR2 are MNHEY and SVGEGT. The CDR3 reads CASSYKGQPQHF. The DNA for the CDR3 is TGTGCCAGCAGTTACAAGGGGCAGCCCCAGCATTTT.

This chain joins TRBV29-1 and TRBJ1-1; D unresolved. Trimming took off 7 bases at V and 1 base at J, with 13 bases between the two ends. Germline assignment: CDR1 SQVTM and CDR2 ANQGSEA. This CDR3 spans 13 amino acids. The CDR3 is CSAAPIGNTEAFF. CDR3 in DNA: TGCAGCGCTGCGCCTATAGGGAACACTGAAGCTTTCTTT. Complete variable domain (other parts from reference TRBV29-1 and TRBJ1-1): SAVISQKPSRDICQRGTSLTIQCQVDSQVTMMFWYRQQPGQSLTLIATANQGSEATYESGFVIDKFPISRPNLTFSTLTVSNMSPEDSSIYLCSAAPIGNTEAFFGQGTRLTVV.

This clonotype has a count of ten or more. The chain links TRBV5-1 to TRBJ2-4; D ambiguous. This CDR3 region has 14 residues. The germline V gene has CDR1 SGHRS and CDR2 YFSETQ. Trimming shortened V by 2 bases and J by 0 bases, and 6 bases separated the two germline ends. The CDR3 sequence is CASSFSTAKNIQYF. The CDR3 DNA follows: TGCGCCAGCAGCTTCAGTACAGCCAAAAACATTCAGTACTTC.

This clonotype has only a few counts. A much larger clonotype is one base distant, so this may be a read error. The chain joins TRBV19 to TRBJ2-7; D not resolved. Germline V gives CDR1 LNHDA, CDR2 SQIVND (reference sequence). With 3 bases removed from V and 2 bases from J, the gap between germline ends came to 14 bases. The CDR3 spans 15 residues. CDR3 sequence: CASSIGIGLPYEQYF. The CDR3, as DNA: TGTGCCAGTAGTATTGGGATAGGGCTTCCCTACGAGCAGTACTTC.

On this clonotype: This may stem from a read error, because a much larger clone lies one nucleotide away. V gene TRBV18 combines with J gene TRBJ2-2; weak D call: TRBD2 (6 bases). Germline CDR1 is KGHSH and CDR2 is LQKENI. The CDR3 runs 15 residues. The CDR3 spells CASSPMLGDDGEVFF. The CDR3 DNA is TGTGCCAGCTCACCAATGCTCGGGGACGACGGGGAGGTGTTTTTT.

The chain joins TRBV3-1 to TRBJ2-7; D gene uncertain. Trimming took 4 bases from V and 6 from J, leaving 16 bases between them. This CDR3 spans 14 amino acids. CDR1 and CDR2 (germline): LGHDT, YNNKEL (reference sequence). Here the CDR3 reads CASSLGILTREQYF. The CDR3 DNA sequence: TGTGCCAGCAGCCTGGGAATCCTAACCCGCGAGCAGTACTTC.

This clonotype has only a few counts. The gene calls are TRBV11-2 and TRBJ2-5; 9 positions match TRBD1. Per germline, CDR1 SGHAT and CDR2 FQNNGV. The CDR3 is 15 amino acids. V lost 5 bases and J lost 4; bases outside the gene matches: 8. The CDR3 sequence: CASSTRRQGGETQYF. In DNA, the CDR3 is TGTGCCAGCAGCACGCGTAGACAGGGGGGAGAGACCCAGTACTTC. Full variable domain (missing parts from reference TRBV11-2 and TRBJ2-5): EAGVAQSPRYKIIEKRQSVAFWCNPISGHATLYWYQQILGQGPKLLIQFQNNGVVDDSQLPKDRFSAERLKGVDSTLKIQPAKLEDSAVYLCASSTRRQGGETQYFGPGTRLLVL.

This clonotype was recorded many times. The chain couples TRBV29-1 to TRBJ2-2; D is undetermined. Germline CDR1 reads SQVTM; CDR2 reads ANQGSEA. The CDR3 covers 12 residues. V was clipped by 5 bases and J by 5 bases, with 9 bases between them. The CDR3 nucleotides read TGCAGCGTTAAGAAGTGGACCGGGGAGCTGTTTTTT. This gives the protein CSVKKWTGELFF.

This clonotype was detected ten times or more. The chain employs TRBV4-1 and TRBJ1-6, with no clear D. The germline V gene has CDR1 MGHRA and CDR2 YSYEKL. The V end lost 3 bases, the J end lost 2 bases, and 11 bases lay between the germline ends. This CDR3 is built from 16 residues. CDR3 protein: CASSHPVATYNSPLHF. As DNA, the CDR3 is TGCGCCAGCAGCCATCCCGTAGCGACCTATAATTCACCCCTCCACTTT.

On this clonotype itself: A far larger clone is one base from this, pointing to a likely read error. The genes are TRBV12-3 or TRBV12-4 and TRBJ2-7, with D maybe TRBD1 (5 bases). There are 12 residues in the CDR3. This chain's CDR3 is CASSYRPYGQYF. The CDR3 DNA follows: TGTGCCAGCAGTTACAGGCCCTACGGGCAGTACTTC.

This clonotype showed up many times. The genes are TRBV7-8 and TRBJ2-1, with D hard to call. Trimming left V 5 bases short and J 0 bases short, with 11 bases between. From germline, CDR1 is SGHVS and CDR2 FQNEAQ. CDR3 size: 15 residues. CDR3 DNA: TGTGCCAGCAGCCCCCGGTTCACCTCCTACAATGAGCAGTTCTTC. Translation gives CASSPRFTSYNEQFF.

V is TRBV11-1 and J is TRBJ1-4; TRBD1 matches 9 bases. CDR1 and CDR2 (germline): SGHAT, FQDESV (reference sequence). This CDR3 has 16 amino acids. The V segment lost 1 base and the J segment 4 bases; nucleotides outside the gene matches: 4. The CDR3 spells CASSLGQGVNNEKLFF. The CDR3 DNA reads as TGTGCCAGCAGCTTAGGACAGGGGGTCAATAATGAAAAACTGTTTTTT.

This clonotype occurred many times. This rearrangement joins TRBV7-2 to TRBJ2-5, with D tentatively TRBD1 or TRBD2 (6 bases each). The CDR3 has 13 amino acids. V lost 10 bases and J 4 bases, leaving 16 bases between the germline ends. CDR1 SGHTA and CDR2 FQGNSA come from the germline V gene. CDR3 region: CATARGAGETQYF. The DNA for the CDR3 is TGTGCCACAGCGAGGGGGGCCGGAGAGACCCAGTACTTC.

Concerning this clonotype: Germline is not matched at one junction end, which may reflect a read error. This chain uses TRBV30 with TRBJ2-1; 10 bases are a match to TRBD2. The germline V gene encodes CDR1 GTSNPN and CDR2 SVGIG (reference sequence). CDR3 length: 15 amino acids. The CDR3 DNA sequence: TGTGCCTGGAGTGTAATTAGCGGGGGGCGGAATGAGCAGCTCTTC. Translation: CAWSVISGGRNEQLF.

As for this clonotype: A far more abundant clone sits one base away, making this likely a read error. The chain couples TRBV7-9 to TRBJ1-1; D gene unclear. Germline V gene data show CDR1 as SEHNR and CDR2 as FQNEAQ (reference sequence). CDR3 size: 13 residues. V dropped 0 bases and J dropped 1 base, with 3 bases sitting between them. CDR3 in amino acids: CASSLAKNTEAFF. CDR3 sequence (DNA): TGTGCCAGCAGCTTAGCAAAGAACACTGAAGCTTTCTTT.